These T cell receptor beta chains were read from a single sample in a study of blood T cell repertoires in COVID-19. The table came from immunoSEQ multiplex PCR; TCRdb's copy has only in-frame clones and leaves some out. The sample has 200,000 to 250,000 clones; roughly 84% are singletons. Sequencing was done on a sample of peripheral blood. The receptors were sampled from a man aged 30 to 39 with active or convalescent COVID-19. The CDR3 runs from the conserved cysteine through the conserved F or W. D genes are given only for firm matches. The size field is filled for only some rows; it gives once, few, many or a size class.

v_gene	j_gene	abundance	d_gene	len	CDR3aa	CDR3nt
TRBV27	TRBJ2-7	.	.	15	CASSLGGGRLYEQYF	TGTGCCAGCAGTTTAGGGGGGGGCAGGTTGTACGAGCAGTACTTC
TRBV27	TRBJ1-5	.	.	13	CASSLRRDQPQHF	TGTGCCAGCAGTTTAAGGAGGGATCAGCCCCAGCATTTT
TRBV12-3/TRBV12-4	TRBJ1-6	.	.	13	CASSFGGSSPLHF	TGTGCCAGCAGTTTCGGGGGGAGTTCACCCCTCCACTTT
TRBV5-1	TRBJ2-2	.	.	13	CASSWTATGELFF	TGCGCCAGCAGCTGGACAGCCACCGGGGAGCTGTTTTTT
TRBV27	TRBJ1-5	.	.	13	CASKGGANQPQHF	TGTGCCAGCAAGGGAGGGGCAAATCAGCCCCAGCATTTT
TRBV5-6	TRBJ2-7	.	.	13	CASSLQGWYEQYF	TGTGCCAGCAGCTTACAGGGTTGGTACGAGCAGTACTTC
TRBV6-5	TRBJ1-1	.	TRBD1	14	CASSSRQGAGEAFF	TGTGCCAGCAGTTCAAGACAGGGGGCGGGGGAAGCTTTCTTT
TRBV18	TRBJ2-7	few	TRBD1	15	CASSTGTGFSYEQYF	TGTGCCAGCTCAACCGGGACAGGGTTCTCCTACGAGCAGTACTTC
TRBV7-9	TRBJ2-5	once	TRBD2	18	CASSAPVGAGSHQETQYF	TGTGCCAGCAGCGCTCCTGTGGGAGCGGGGAGCCACCAAGAGACCCAGTACTTC
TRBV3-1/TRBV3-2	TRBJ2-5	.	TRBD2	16	CASSEQTGLAVETQYF	TGTGCCAGCAGCGAACAAACGGGACTAGCTGTAGAGACCCAGTACTTC
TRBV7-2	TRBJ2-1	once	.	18	CASSPEGSGSIIYNEQFF	TGTGCCAGCAGCCCCGAGGGTAGCGGATCGATAATCTACAATGAGCAGTTCTTC
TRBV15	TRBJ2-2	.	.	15	CATSPAARGTGELFF	TGTGCCACCAGCCCGGCGGCCAGAGGCACCGGGGAGCTGTTTTTT
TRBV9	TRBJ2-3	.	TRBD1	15	CASSNRDRNTDTQYF	TGTGCCAGCAGCAACCGGGACAGGAACACAGATACGCAGTATTTT
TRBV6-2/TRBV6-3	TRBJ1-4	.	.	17	CASSYSFPRGLNEKLFF	TGTGCCAGCAGTTACAGCTTTCCTAGAGGGCTGAATGAAAAACTGTTTTTT
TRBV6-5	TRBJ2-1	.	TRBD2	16	CASSYGGGRAGNEQFF	TGTGCCAGCAGTTACGGTGGCGGGAGGGCCGGGAATGAGCAGTTCTTC
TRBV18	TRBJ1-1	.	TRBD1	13	CASSAPGGTEAFF	TGTGCCAGCTCGGCCCCAGGGGGGACTGAAGCTTTCTTT
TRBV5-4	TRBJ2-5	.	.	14	CASSLWDGGETQYF	TGTGCCAGCAGCTTGTGGGACGGGGGAGAGACCCAGTACTTC
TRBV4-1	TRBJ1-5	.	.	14	CASSQGTRGQPQHF	TGCGCCAGCAGCCAAGGGACCCGAGGGCAGCCCCAGCATTTT
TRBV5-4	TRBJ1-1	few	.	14	CASSRDRWETEAFF	TGTGCCAGCAGCCGTGACAGGTGGGAAACTGAAGCTTTCTTT
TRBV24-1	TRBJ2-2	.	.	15	CATSDPGHPSGELFF	TGTGCCACCAGTGACCCGGGACACCCCAGCGGGGAGCTGTTTTTT
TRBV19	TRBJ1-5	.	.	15	CASSIVGVGGMPQHF	TGTGCCAGTAGTATAGTAGGCGTTGGAGGGATGCCCCAGCATTTT
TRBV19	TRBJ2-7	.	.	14	CASSMGAGTYEQYF	TGTGCCAGTAGTATGGGGGCCGGAACCTACGAGCAGTACTTC
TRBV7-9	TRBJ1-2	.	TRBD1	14	CASSSSGRGDGYTF	TGTGCCAGCAGTAGCAGCGGCAGGGGGGATGGCTACACCTTC
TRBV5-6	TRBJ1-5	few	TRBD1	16	CASSLSGTGGYQPQHF	TGTGCCAGCAGCTTGTCCGGGACAGGGGGTTATCAGCCCCAGCATTTT
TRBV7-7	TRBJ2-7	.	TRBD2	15	CASSLTSGTPYEQYF	TGTGCTAGCAGCTTAACTAGCGGGACTCCCTACGAGCAGTACTTC
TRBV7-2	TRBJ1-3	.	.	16	CASSLALDSSGNTIYF	TGTGCCAGCAGCTTAGCGCTGGACAGCTCTGGAAACACCATATATTTT
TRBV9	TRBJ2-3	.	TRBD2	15	CASSVGTSGAHTQYF	TGTGCCAGCAGCGTAGGGACTAGCGGGGCGCATACGCAGTATTTT
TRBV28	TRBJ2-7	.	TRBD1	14	CASLEDRGVGEQYF	TGTGCCAGCCTCGAGGACAGGGGAGTGGGCGAGCAGTACTTC
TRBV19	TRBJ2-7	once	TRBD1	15	CASRNTGTEAYEQYF	TGTGCCAGTAGAAACACCGGGACAGAGGCCTACGAGCAGTACTTC
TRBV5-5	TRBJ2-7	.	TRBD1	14	CASSFGDRPYEQYF	TGTGCCAGCAGCTTCGGGGACAGACCCTACGAGCAGTACTTC
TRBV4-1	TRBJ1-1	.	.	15	CASSQESLSYGEAFF	TGCGCCAGCAGCCAAGAGTCTCTGTCCTACGGTGAAGCTTTCTTT
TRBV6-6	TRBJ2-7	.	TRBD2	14	CASSSSGGVYEQYF	TGTGCCAGCAGTTCTAGCGGGGGGGTCTACGAGCAGTACTTC
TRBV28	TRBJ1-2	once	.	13	CATLVGGNYGYTF	TGTGCCACCCTAGTTGGAGGGAACTATGGCTACACCTTC
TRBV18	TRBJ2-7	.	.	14	CASSPSRGPYEQYF	TGTGCCAGCTCACCGTCTAGGGGCCCCTACGAGCAGTACTTC
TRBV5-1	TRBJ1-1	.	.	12	CASSLQGTEAFF	TGCGCCAGCAGCTTGCAGGGGACTGAAGCTTTCTTT
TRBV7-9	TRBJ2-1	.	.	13	CASSLTRQGEQFF	TGTGCCAGCAGCTTGACTCGCCAGGGTGAGCAGTTCTTC
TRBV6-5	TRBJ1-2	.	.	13	CASSLDGGGGYTF	TGTGCCAGCAGTCTAGACGGGGGTGGTGGCTACACCTTC
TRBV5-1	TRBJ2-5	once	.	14	CASSFGSTGETQYF	TGCGCCAGCAGCTTCGGGAGCACGGGAGAGACCCAGTACTTC
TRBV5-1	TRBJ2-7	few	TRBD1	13	CASSLDRGIEQYF	TGCGCCAGCAGCTTGGACAGGGGGATCGAGCAGTACTTC
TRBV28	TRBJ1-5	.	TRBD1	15	CASSLGTGGNQPQHF	TGTGCCAGCAGTTTAGGCACAGGGGGCAATCAGCCCCAGCATTTT
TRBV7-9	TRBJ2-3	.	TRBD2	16	CASRHGLASHTDTQYF	TGTGCCAGCAGACATGGACTAGCCTCCCACACAGATACGCAGTATTTT
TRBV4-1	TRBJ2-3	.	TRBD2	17	CASSNPPGLAGTDTQYF	TGCGCCAGCAGCAACCCCCCGGGACTAGCGGGCACAGATACGCAGTATTTT
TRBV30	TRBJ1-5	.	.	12	CAWSSLDQPQHF	TGTGCCTGGAGCTCCCTTGATCAGCCCCAGCATTTT
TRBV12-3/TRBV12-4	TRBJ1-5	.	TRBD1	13	CASRKEGAQPQHF	TGTGCCAGTCGAAAGGAGGGGGCGCAGCCCCAGCATTTT